These 27 T cell receptor beta chains came from one sample sequenced in a study of CD8 T cells in ankylosing spondylitis. TCRdb ran MiXCR on the 5' RACE reads and lists one entry per CDR3 protein. The table lists around 250,000 distinct CDR3 sequences, roughly 32% of them singletons. What was sequenced was blood, either unsorted or a sorted T cell fraction (not recorded which). The receptors derive from a male donor with ankylosing spondylitis or in good health (not recorded which).

In this sample, this clonotype turned up a few times. The V and J genes are TRBV12-3 or TRBV12-4 and TRBJ2-1; TRBD2 aligns across 8 bases. Losses at the gene ends were 2 bases for V and 4 bases for J; bases not matched to a gene: 7. The CDR3 extends over 16 amino acids. CDR3 region: CASSLWGAGGYNEQFF. Written as DNA, the CDR3 is TGTGCCAGCAGTTTATGGGGGGCGGGGGGTTACAATGAGCAGTTCTTC.

The chain links TRBV29-1 to TRBJ2-7; the D call may be TRBD1 or TRBD2 (5 bases each). Trimming pared 5 bases from V and 0 bases from J, leaving 14 bases between. This CDR3 is 14 amino acids long. The germline CDR1 and CDR2 sequences are SQVTM and ANQGSEA. In DNA form, the CDR3 reads TGCAGCGTTACGCCTCCAGGGAGCTCCTACGAGCAGTACTTC. This sequence encodes CSVTPPGSSYEQYF.

This clonotype was counted a few times. The V and J genes are TRBV27 and TRBJ1-4; 8 bases match TRBD1. The junction had 2 bases not matched to a gene; V was cut back by 6 bases and J by 5 bases. The CDR3 has 13 residues. The germline CDR1 and CDR2 sequences are MNHEY and SMNVEV (reference sequence). CDR3 sequence reads: CASRDRANEKLFF. In DNA, the CDR3 is TGTGCCAGCAGGGACAGGGCGAATGAAAAACTGTTTTTT.

This clonotype was seen more than once but under ten times. The chain recombines TRBV6-5 with TRBJ2-6; possible D gene TRBD2, 6 bases. CDR3 size: 17 residues. Germline V gene data show CDR1 as MNHEY and CDR2 as SVGAGI. V was shortened by 5 bases and J by 0 bases, with 14 bases between the two germline ends. Written as DNA, the CDR3 is TGTGCCAGCAGTCACGGGGGTATTCGCTCTGGGGCCAACGTCCTGACTTTC. Encoded protein: CASSHGGIRSGANVLTF.

CDR3 DNA: TGTGCCAGCTCACCACCCGGAGGTCGCGACTATGGCTACACCTTC. It specifies CASSPPGGRDYGYTF. This chain connects TRBV18 to TRBJ1-2; no reliable D call. CDR3 length equals 15 residues. Germline CDR1 is KGHSH and CDR2 is LQKENI. V dropped 0 bases and J dropped 3 bases, with 11 bases sitting between them.

V usage is TRBV20-1 and J usage is TRBJ2-7; possible D gene TRBD2, 5 bases. V lost 2 bases and J 2 bases, leaving 16 bases between the germline ends. The CDR3 is made up of 15 amino acids. From germline, CDR1 is DFQATT and CDR2 SNEGSKA (reference sequence). The CDR3 DNA reads as TGCAGTGCTAGATCTGCGGACTCTCCGACCTACGAGCAGTACTTC. Its translation: CSARSADSPTYEQYF.

V and J are TRBV18 and TRBJ1-1, with a possible D match to TRBD1 (6 bases). CDR1 and CDR2 (germline): KGHSH, LQKENI. V lost 6 bases and J lost 5, with 16 bases in between. This CDR3 contains 14 residues. The CDR3 loop is CASSPTGSSTEAFF. CDR3 coding DNA: TGTGCCAGCTCGCCCACAGGGTCGAGTACTGAAGCTTTCTTT. Complete variable domain (other parts from reference TRBV18 and TRBJ1-1): NAGVMQNPRHLVRRRGQEARLRCSPMKGHSHVYWYRQLPEEGLKFMVYLQKENIIDESGMPKERFSAEFPKEGPSILRIQQVVRGDSAAYFCASSPTGSSTEAFFGQGTRLTVV.

The chain links TRBV28 to TRBJ1-5; 7 nucleotides match TRBD1. Germline values: CDR1 MDHEN, CDR2 SYDVKM. This CDR3 region has 13 residues. Trimming removed 6 bases from V and 7 bases from J; junction bases left unmatched: 6. The CDR3: CASRRQGGQPQHF. The CDR3 bases are TGTGCCAGCAGACGACAGGGCGGACAGCCCCAGCATTTT.

The J gene is TRBJ2-7, the V gene TRBV7-9; D perhaps matches TRBD2 (6 bases). V was clipped by 3 bases and J by 0 bases, with 15 bases between them. CDR1 is SEHNR and CDR2 is FQNEAQ in the germline V gene (reference sequence). CDR3 length equals 16 residues. The CDR3 DNA follows: TGTGCCAGCAGCTTCGAAAAACGGGGGAGCTCCTACGAGCAGTACTTC. Its protein is CASSFEKRGSSYEQYF.

This chain joins TRBV20-1 and TRBJ2-5; D remains ambiguous. Germline V gives CDR1 DFQATT, CDR2 SNEGSKA (reference sequence). V lost 3 bases, J lost 0 bases, and 17 bases lay in between. The CDR3 is 16 amino acids. The CDR3 sequence is CSASDPAGPNQETQYF. The CDR3 bases are TGCAGTGCTAGTGACCCAGCCGGGCCAAACCAAGAGACCCAGTACTTC.

This CDR3 reads CASSFSTGELFF. Here the CDR3 DNA reads TGTGCCAGCAGTTTCAGTACCGGGGAGCTGTTTTTT. The chain carries TRBV27 and TRBJ2-2; D remains unclear. There are 12 residues in the CDR3. V lost 3 bases and J lost 5, with 4 bases in between. The germline V gene encodes CDR1 MNHEY and CDR2 SMNVEV (reference sequence).

This clonotype showed up just a few times. The chain has TRBV12-3 or TRBV12-4 and TRBJ1-3; D not resolved. With 6 bases removed from V and 6 bases from J, the gap between germline ends came to 9 bases. The CDR3 has 12 amino acids. The CDR3 DNA is TGTGCCAGCAGCCGGGTAGAAAACACCATATATTTT. Its protein product is CASSRVENTIYF.

The sample holds a few counts of this clonotype. The genes are TRBV12-3 or TRBV12-4 and TRBJ2-5, with D hard to call. The CDR3 spans 12 residues. V gave up 3 bases and J gave up 4 bases, with 6 bases separating them. As DNA, the CDR3 is TGTGCCAGCAGTTTCCGGGCAGAGACCCAGTACTTC. This codes for CASSFRAETQYF.

This clonotype occurred a few times. V gene TRBV20-1 combines with J gene TRBJ2-7; 12 bases are shared with TRBD1. The CDR3 has 16 amino acids. CDR1 and CDR2 (germline): DFQATT, SNEGSKA (reference sequence). The V segment lost 1 base and the J segment 2 bases; nucleotides outside the gene matches: 6. The CDR3 DNA is TGCAGTGCTAGAGGGGGGGACAGGGGGCTAACCTACGAGCAGTACTTC. This translates into CSARGGDRGLTYEQYF.

As regards this clonotype: Germline and junction disagree at one end, which may indicate a read error. The chain is built from TRBV20-1 and TRBJ2-7; the D gene is possibly TRBD1 (5 bases). CDR1 is DFQATT and CDR2 is SNEGSKA in the germline V gene (reference sequence). The CDR3 sequence is 17 residues long. The CDR3 reads CCARGTGNALGSYEQYF. The CDR3, as DNA: TGCTGTGCTAGAGGAACAGGCAACGCCTTAGGAAGCTACGAGCAGTACTTC.

This sequence joins TRBV20-1 and TRBJ2-7; D possibly corresponds to TRBD1 (6 bases). The CDR3 is 13 residues long. V was cut by 6 bases and J by 0 bases, with 12 bases left in between. Germline CDR1 reads DFQATT; CDR2 reads SNEGSKA (reference sequence). The CDR3 loop reads CSAPDRSSYEQYF. The CDR3 DNA follows: TGCAGTGCCCCAGACAGGAGCTCCTACGAGCAGTACTTC.

The chain links TRBV10-3 to TRBJ2-7; no reliable D call. There are 13 residues in the CDR3. V shed 0 bases and J shed 9 bases, with 12 bases lying between them. Germline V gene data show CDR1 as ENHRY and CDR2 as SYGVKD. The DNA of the CDR3 is TGTGCCATCAGTGAGTCGGGTTCACCTTGGCAGTACTTC. This translates into CAISESGSPWQYF.

The table lists this clonotype with many counts. This chain links TRBV6-5 with TRBJ2-7, with 11 bases fitting TRBD1. The CDR3 totals 15 residues. Germline V gives CDR1 MNHEY, CDR2 SVGAGI. Trimming at V came to 0 bases and at J to 3 bases, leaving 1 base not matched to a gene. In DNA form, the CDR3 reads TGTGCCAGCAGTTACTCCGGGACAGGGGGCTACGAGCAGTACTTC. This gives the protein CASSYSGTGGYEQYF.

The CDR3 is CASSSRAGRIYGYTF. The CDR3 DNA follows: TGTGCCAGCAGTTCAAGGGCAGGTCGTATCTATGGCTACACCTTC. The rearrangement joins TRBV27 to TRBJ1-2; D ambiguous. Germline V gives CDR1 MNHEY, CDR2 SMNVEV (reference sequence). V was trimmed by 4 bases and J by 4 bases, leaving 16 bases between them. The CDR3 runs to 15 residues.

The rearrangement joins TRBV7-8 to TRBJ2-5, with D hard to call. V was trimmed by 2 bases and J by 4 bases, leaving 11 bases between them. The CDR3 has 14 amino acids. The V gene's germline CDR1 is SGHVS and CDR2 FQNEAQ. The CDR3 is CASSLRFATETQYF. DNA of the CDR3: TGTGCCAGCAGCTTACGGTTCGCAACAGAGACCCAGTACTTC. The full variable domain, rest sourced from reference TRBV7-8 and TRBJ2-5, is GAGVSQSPRYKVAKRGQDVALRCDPISGHVSLFWYQQALGQGPEFLTYFQNEAQLDKSGLPSDRFFAERPEGSVSTLKIQRTQQEDSAVYLCASSLRFATETQYFGPGTRLLVL.

The table lists this clonotype with a few counts. The J gene is TRBJ2-7, the V gene TRBV4-1; D is possibly TRBD1 or TRBD2 (5 bases each). Germline V gene lookup returns CDR1 MGHRA and CDR2 YSYEKL. The CDR3 length is 12 residues. V lost 6 bases and J 6 bases, leaving 12 bases between the germline ends. CDR3 residues: CASRGSGLEQYF. For the CDR3, the DNA is TGCGCCAGCAGGGGTTCGGGGCTCGAGCAGTACTTC.

This clonotype appeared a few times. V usage is TRBV12-3 or TRBV12-4 and J usage is TRBJ2-6, with D possibly TRBD1 on 6 matching bases. Deletions cut 4 bases from V and 3 bases from J, with 10 bases between. The CDR3 runs to 15 residues. Here the CDR3 DNA reads TGTGCCAGCAGTTCACAGGGTTTTGGGGCCAACGTCCTGACTTTC. It yields the protein CASSSQGFGANVLTF.

This chain's CDR3 is CSARDKAGGRNIQYF. CDR3 nucleotide sequence: TGCAGTGCTAGAGATAAGGCAGGGGGGAGAAACATTCAGTACTTC. The chain couples TRBV20-1 to TRBJ2-4; TRBD1 is a possible D gene (7 bases). Between the trimmed V and J ends, which lost 0 bases and 6 bases, there was a span of 15 bases. This CDR3 is built from 15 residues. The germline V gene encodes CDR1 DFQATT and CDR2 SNEGSKA (reference sequence).

To note about this clonotype: One junction end does not reproduce the germline sequence, and a read error may be involved. The chain recombines TRBV7-9 with TRBJ2-1; a possible D gene is TRBD1 (6 bases). CDR1 SEHNR and CDR2 FQNEAQ come from the germline V gene (reference sequence). The CDR3 runs 15 residues. The CDR3 spells CAISPGQGLRNEQFF. CDR3 bases: TGTGCCATCAGCCCCGGGCAGGGGTTGAGAAATGAGCAGTTCTTC.

The chain is built from TRBV6-4 and TRBJ2-3, with D possibly being TRBD2 (6 bases). The germline gives CDR1 MRHNA, CDR2 SNTAGT. V was cut by 5 bases and J by 4 bases, with 16 bases left in between. The length of the CDR3 is 15 residues. This CDR3 is CASSPGLGGPDTQYF. The CDR3 nucleotides are TGTGCCAGCAGTCCGGGACTCGGCGGACCAGATACGCAGTATTTT.

This clonotype was recorded a few times. The rearrangement uses TRBV6-5 and TRBJ2-1; possible D gene TRBD1, 6 bases. V was cut by 4 bases and J by 3 bases, with 10 bases left in between. CDR1 and CDR2 from the germline V gene are MNHEY and SVGAGI. This CDR3 is built from 14 residues. The CDR3 region is CASSFLDSYNEQFF. The CDR3 DNA follows: TGTGCCAGCAGTTTCCTGGACAGCTACAATGAGCAGTTCTTC.

This clonotype was recorded a few times. The chain has TRBV7-3 and TRBJ2-1; D unresolved. V was cut by 6 bases and J by 2 bases, with 8 bases left in between. Germline assignment: CDR1 SGHTA and CDR2 FQGTGA. The CDR3 runs to 13 residues. CDR3 nucleotide sequence: TGTGCCAGCAGTTCCCAGCCCTACAATGAGCAGTTCTTC. This encodes CASSSQPYNEQFF.